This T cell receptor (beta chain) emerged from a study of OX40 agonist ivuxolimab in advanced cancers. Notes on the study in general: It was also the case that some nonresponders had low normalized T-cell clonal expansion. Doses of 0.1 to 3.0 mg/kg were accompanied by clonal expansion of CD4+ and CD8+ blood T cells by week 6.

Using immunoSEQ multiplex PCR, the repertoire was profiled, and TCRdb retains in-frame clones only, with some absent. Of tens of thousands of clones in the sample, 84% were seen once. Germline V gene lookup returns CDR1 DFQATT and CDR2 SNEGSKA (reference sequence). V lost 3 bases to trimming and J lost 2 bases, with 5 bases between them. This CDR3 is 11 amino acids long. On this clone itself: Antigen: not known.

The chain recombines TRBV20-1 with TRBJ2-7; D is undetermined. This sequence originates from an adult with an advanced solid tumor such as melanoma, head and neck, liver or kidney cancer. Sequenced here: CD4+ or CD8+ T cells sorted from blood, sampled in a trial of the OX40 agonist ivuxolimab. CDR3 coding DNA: TGCAGTGCTAGGAAAGCCTACGAGCAGTACTTC. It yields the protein CSARKAYEQYF.